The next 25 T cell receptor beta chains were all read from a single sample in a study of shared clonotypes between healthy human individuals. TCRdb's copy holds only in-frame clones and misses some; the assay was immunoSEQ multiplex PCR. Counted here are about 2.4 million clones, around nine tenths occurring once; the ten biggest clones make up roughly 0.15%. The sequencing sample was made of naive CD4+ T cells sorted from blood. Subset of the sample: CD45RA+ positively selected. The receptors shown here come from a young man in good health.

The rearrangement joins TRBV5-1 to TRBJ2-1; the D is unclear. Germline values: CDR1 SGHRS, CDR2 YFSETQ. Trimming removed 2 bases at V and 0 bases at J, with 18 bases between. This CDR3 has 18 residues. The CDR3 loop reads CASSLRRTPPSSYNEQFF. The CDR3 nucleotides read TGCGCCAGCAGCTTAAGAAGGACCCCACCGAGCTCCTACAATGAGCAGTTCTTC.

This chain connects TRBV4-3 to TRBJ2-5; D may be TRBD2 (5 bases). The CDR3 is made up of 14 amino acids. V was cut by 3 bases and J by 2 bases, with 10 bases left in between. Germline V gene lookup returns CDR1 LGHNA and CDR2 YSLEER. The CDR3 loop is CASSQDFIQETQYF. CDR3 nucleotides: TGCGCCAGCAGCCAGGACTTTATACAAGAGACCCAGTACTTC.

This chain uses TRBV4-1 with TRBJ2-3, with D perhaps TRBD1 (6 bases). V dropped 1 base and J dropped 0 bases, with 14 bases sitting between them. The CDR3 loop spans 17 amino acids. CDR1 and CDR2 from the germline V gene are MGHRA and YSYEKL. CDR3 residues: CASSQVGGPPSTDTQYF. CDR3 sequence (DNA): TGCGCCAGCAGCCAAGTTGGGGGCCCCCCTAGCACAGATACGCAGTATTTT.

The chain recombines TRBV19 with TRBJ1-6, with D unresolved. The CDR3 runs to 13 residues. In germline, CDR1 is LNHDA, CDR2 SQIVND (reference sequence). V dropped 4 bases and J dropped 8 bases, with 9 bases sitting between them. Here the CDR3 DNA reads TGTGCCAGTAGTAATGAAGTCGATTCACCCCTCCACTTT. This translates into CASSNEVDSPLHF.

The CDR3 reads CASSPLQGTFYEQYF. The CDR3 bases are TGTGCCAGCTCACCACTACAAGGGACTTTTTACGAGCAGTACTTC. The chain uses TRBV18 and TRBJ2-7; D may be TRBD2 (6 bases). The ends were cut back, 1 base at V and 4 bases at J, with 14 bases in the middle. This CDR3 contains 15 residues. CDR1 is KGHSH and CDR2 is LQKENI in the germline V gene. Based on the CDR3 plus reference TRBV18 and TRBJ2-7, the full variable domain is NAGVMQNPRHLVRRRGQEARLRCSPMKGHSHVYWYRQLPEEGLKFMVYLQKENIIDESGMPKERFSAEFPKEGPSILRIQQVVRGDSAAYFCASSPLQGTFYEQYFGPGTRLTVT.

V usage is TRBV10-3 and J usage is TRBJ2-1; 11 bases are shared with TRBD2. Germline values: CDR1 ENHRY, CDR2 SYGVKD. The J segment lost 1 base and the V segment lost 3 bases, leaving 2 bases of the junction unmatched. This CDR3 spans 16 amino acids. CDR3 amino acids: CAISDSGGVSYNEQFF. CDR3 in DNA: TGTGCCATCAGTGATAGCGGGGGGGTGTCCTACAATGAGCAGTTCTTC.

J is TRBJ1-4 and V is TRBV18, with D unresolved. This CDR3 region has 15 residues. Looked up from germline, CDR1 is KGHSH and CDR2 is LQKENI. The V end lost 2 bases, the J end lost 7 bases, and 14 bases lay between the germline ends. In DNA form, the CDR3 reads TGTGCCAGCTCACCATCTCTCCTAGCAAGTGAAAAACTGTTTTTT. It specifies CASSPSLLASEKLFF.

Here the CDR3 DNA reads TGTGCCAGCTCTTTAGCGGCGGGCAGTGGCTACACCTTC. Amino acid sequence: CASSLAAGSGYTF. The chain uses TRBV18 and TRBJ1-2; D unclear. The V gene's germline CDR1 is KGHSH and CDR2 LQKENI. Trimming left V 6 bases short and J 7 bases short, with 15 bases between. The CDR3 consists of 13 residues.

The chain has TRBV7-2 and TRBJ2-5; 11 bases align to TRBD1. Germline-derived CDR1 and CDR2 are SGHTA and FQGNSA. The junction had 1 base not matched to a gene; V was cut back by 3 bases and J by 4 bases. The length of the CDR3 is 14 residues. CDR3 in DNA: TGTGCCAGCAGCTTGGGACAGGGGGTAGAGACCCAGTACTTC. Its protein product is CASSLGQGVETQYF.

The DNA for the CDR3 is TGTGCCACCCTCCGGCCCTCTCGGTCAAAGAGCTCTGGAAACACCATATATTTT. It codes for CATLRPSRSKSSGNTIYF. The chain joins TRBV19 to TRBJ1-3; D is unclear. Germline V CDR1 and CDR2: LNHDA, SQIVND (reference sequence). The CDR3 extends over 18 amino acids. V dropped 10 bases and J dropped 0 bases, with 25 bases sitting between them.

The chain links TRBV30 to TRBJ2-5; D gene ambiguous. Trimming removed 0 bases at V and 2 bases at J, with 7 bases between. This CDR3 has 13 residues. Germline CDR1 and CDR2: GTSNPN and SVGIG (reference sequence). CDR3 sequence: CAWSVMVQETQYF. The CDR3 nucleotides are TGTGCCTGGAGTGTTATGGTGCAAGAGACCCAGTACTTC.

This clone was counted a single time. DNA of the CDR3: TGTGCCAGCAGGACTAGCGGGGGGGCCTCATATACGCAGTATTTT. Translating gives CASRTSGGASYTQYF. The chain carries TRBV11-2 and TRBJ2-3; 14 bases are shared with TRBD2. The CDR3 runs 15 residues. V gave up 6 bases and J gave up 7 bases; unmatched junction bases: 6. Germline CDR1 and CDR2: SGHAT and FQNNGV.

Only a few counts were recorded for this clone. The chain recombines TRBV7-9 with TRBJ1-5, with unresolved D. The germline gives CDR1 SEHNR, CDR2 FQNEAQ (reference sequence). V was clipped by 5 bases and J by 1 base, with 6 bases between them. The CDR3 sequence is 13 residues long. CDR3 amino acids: CASSQHSNQPQHF. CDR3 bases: TGTGCCAGCAGCCAGCACAGCAATCAGCCCCAGCATTTT.

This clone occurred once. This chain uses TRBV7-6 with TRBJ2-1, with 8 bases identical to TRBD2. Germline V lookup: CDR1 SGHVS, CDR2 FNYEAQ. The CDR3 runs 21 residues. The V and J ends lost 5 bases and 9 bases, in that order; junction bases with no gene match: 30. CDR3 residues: CASSAAFAGGWDINPRVEQFF. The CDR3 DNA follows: TGTGCCAGCAGCGCCGCGTTTGCGGGAGGATGGGACATCAACCCGCGGGTTGAGCAGTTCTTC.

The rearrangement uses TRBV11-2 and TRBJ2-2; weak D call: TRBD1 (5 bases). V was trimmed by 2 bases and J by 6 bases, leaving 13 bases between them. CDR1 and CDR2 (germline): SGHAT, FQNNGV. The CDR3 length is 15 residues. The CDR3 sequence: CASSLHGAAAGELFF. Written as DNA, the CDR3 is TGTGCCAGCAGCTTACATGGGGCCGCGGCCGGGGAGCTGTTTTTT.

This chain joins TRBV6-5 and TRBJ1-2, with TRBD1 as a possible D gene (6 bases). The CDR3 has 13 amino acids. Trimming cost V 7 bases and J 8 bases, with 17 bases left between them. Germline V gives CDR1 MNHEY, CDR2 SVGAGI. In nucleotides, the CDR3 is TGTGCCAGCACAAAGGGGGGGCGCGGAGGCTACACCTTC. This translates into CASTKGGRGGYTF.

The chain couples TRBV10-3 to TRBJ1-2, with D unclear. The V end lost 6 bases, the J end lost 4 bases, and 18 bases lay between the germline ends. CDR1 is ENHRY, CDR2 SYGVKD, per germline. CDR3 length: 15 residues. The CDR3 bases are TGTGCCATCAGAGAAGCCCCCTCGGGGTCCTATGGCTACACCTTC. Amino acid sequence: CAIREAPSGSYGYTF.

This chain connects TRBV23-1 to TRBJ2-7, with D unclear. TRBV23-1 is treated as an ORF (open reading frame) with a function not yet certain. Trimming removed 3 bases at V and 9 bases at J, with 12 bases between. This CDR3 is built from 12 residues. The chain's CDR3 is CASSQTMARQYF. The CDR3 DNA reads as TGCGCCAGCAGTCAGACGATGGCTAGGCAGTACTTC.

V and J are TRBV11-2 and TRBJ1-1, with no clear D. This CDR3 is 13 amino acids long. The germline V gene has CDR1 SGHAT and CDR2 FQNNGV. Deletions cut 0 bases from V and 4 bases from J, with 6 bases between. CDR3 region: CASSLEEFTEAFF. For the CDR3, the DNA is TGTGCCAGCAGCTTAGAGGAATTCACTGAAGCTTTCTTT.

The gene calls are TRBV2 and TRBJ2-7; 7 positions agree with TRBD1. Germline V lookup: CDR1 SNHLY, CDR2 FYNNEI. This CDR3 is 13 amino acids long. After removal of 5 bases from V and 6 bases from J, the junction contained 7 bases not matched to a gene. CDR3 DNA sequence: TGTGCCAGCAGTTCGGAGAACAGGGGCGAGCAGTACTTC. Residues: CASSSENRGEQYF.

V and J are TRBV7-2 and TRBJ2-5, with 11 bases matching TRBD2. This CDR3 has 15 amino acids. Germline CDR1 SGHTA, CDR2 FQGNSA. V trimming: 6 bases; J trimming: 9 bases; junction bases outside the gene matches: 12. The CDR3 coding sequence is TGTGCCAGCAGGAAAACTAGCGGGAGTAGTCGAGCCCAGTACTTC. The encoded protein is CASRKTSGSSRAQYF.

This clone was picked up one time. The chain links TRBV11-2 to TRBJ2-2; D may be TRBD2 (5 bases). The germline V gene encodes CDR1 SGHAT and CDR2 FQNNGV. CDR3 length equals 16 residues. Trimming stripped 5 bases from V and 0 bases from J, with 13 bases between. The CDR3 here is CASSRRLTTNTGELFF. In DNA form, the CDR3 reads TGTGCCAGCAGCCGCAGGTTGACTACGAACACCGGGGAGCTGTTTTTT.

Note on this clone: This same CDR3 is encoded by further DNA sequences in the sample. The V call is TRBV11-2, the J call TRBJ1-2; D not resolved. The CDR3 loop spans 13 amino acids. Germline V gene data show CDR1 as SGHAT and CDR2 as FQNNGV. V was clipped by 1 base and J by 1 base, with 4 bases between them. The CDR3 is CASSLGGNYGYTF. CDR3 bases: TGTGCCAGCAGCTTAGGTGGTAACTATGGCTACACCTTC.

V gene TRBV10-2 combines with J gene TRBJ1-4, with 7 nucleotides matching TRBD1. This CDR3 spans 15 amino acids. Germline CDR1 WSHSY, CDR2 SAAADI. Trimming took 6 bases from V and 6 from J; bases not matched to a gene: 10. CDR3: CASRGNRGSDEKLFF. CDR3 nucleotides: TGCGCCAGCAGGGGGAACAGGGGATCAGATGAAAAACTGTTTTTT.

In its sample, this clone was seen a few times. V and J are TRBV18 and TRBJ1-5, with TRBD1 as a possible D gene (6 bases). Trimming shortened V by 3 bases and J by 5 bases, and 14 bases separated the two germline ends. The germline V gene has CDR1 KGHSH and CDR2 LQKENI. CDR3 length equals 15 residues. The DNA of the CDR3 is TGTGCCAGCTCACCCGCAGCGGGGGGCCATCAGCCCCAGCATTTT. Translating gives CASSPAAGGHQPQHF.